This T cell receptor (beta chain) was sequenced during a study of blood T cell repertoires in COVID-19. Overall study context: Samples of COVID-19 (acute and convalescent) were obtained from the United States, Italy and Spain. Nucleic acid was either cDNA or gDNA, and it came from T cells, B-cell-depleted T cells, or PBMCs.

The authors' processing: The authors estimated nucleated cell counts from reference gene primer amplification. Generated by immunoSEQ multiplex PCR, the TCRdb table keeps only in-frame clones and is missing some. D and trimming were read from the DNA, whereas the V and J calls and clone size are those reported in that table. The table lists some 190,000 clones, less than 80% of them singletons. This clone came up a few times. Germline V gene sequence: CDR1 SGHTS, CDR2 YDEGEE. V was pared by 3 bases and J by 10 bases, with 16 bases of the junction left unmatched. The CDR3 consists of 16 residues. The chain links TRBV5-8 to TRBJ2-1; 7 bases line up with TRBD1. The sequenced material came from peripheral blood. This clonotype was obtained from a woman aged 45-65 years with acute or convalescent COVID-19. CDR3 sequence reads: CASSSIDRARLQEQFF. For the CDR3, the DNA is TGTGCCAGCAGCTCCATCGACAGGGCGAGGTTACAGGAGCAGTTCTTC.